This T cell receptor beta chain was sequenced for a study of a mutant IDH1 vaccine in newly diagnosed glioma. On the study more broadly: Vaccination started 4-6 weeks after radiotherapy alone, or with temozolomide cycles. V12 took place at week 35, and V13 at week 47.

The V gene lost 6 bases and the J gene lost 3 bases, with 14 bases spanning the gap. CDR1 is SEHNR, CDR2 FQNEAQ, per germline (reference sequence). The CDR3 sequence is 14 residues long. TCRdb's table, derived via immunoSEQ multiplex PCR, lists solely in-frame clones and lacks some. Seen here are almost 95,000 clones, under 90% observed once, and the top ten hold around 0.73%. Time point reported: week 47, end of study. Each dose of the vaccine consisted of 300 ug of mutant IDH1 20-mer peptide, with topical imiquimod. Comments on this clone: Its antigen is currently unknown.

Whole-study findings and limits: Pseudoprogression appears to have had no connection to changes in top peripheral T cell clonotypes.

The chain links TRBV7-9 to TRBJ1-2; D call uncertain. This clonotype originated in a woman aged 45 to 65 with glioma. The input for sequencing was PBMCs, taken from a glioma patient whose treatment included an IDH1 peptide vaccine. The CDR3 protein is CASRPDRPDYGYTF. CDR3 DNA sequence: TGTGCCAGCAGACCGGACCGTCCTGACTATGGCTACACCTTC.